Sequencing of this T cell receptor beta chain was carried out in a study of radiotherapy plus CTLA-4 blockade in lung cancer. The overall study: Among enrolled patients, about 18% responded and 25% to 35% achieved disease control.

V gave up 0 bases and J gave up 5 bases, with 11 bases separating them. Germline V gives CDR1 SGHDT, CDR2 YYEEEE. The CDR3 spans 14 residues. This clone has just a few counts. Repertoires were generated with immunoSEQ multiplex PCR, while TCRdb's copy carries only in-frame clones and drops some. The table shows over 45,000 clones, with around 79% occurring only once. The genes are TRBV5-6 and TRBJ1-1; tentatively, D is TRBD1 (5 bases). The sequence came from a human donor with non-small cell lung cancer who had a complete response to radiotherapy plus ipilimumab. This specimen was peripheral blood, taken from a patient treated with radiotherapy plus ipilimumab. The CDR3 coding sequence is TGTGCCAGCAGCTTGGTACGCGGGGGGACTGAAGCTTTCTTT. It yields the protein CASSLVRGGTEAFF.